The clone carrying this T cell receptor beta chain was recorded a few times. These data originate in a study of regulatory T cells in long-lasting Graves disease. The TCR beta library used iRepertoire HTBI primers with Arm-PCR amplification of CDR3. TCRdb processed the multiplex PCR reads anew with MiXCR; each CDR3 protein has one entry. The top ten hold around 30% of the sample, which has approximately 360,000 distinct CDR3 sequences, 20% to 25% seen once. Time point meaning: persistent/refractory GD, antithyroid drugs over 5 years with positive TRAb. PBMCs were the source of the RNA used for TCR sequencing. Graves' disease diagnoses followed American Thyroid Association guidelines. Germline assignment: CDR1 MNHNS and CDR2 SASEGT. V was clipped by 6 bases and J by 2 bases; unmatched bases: 11. CDR3 length: 16 amino acids.

The V gene is TRBV6-1, the J gene TRBJ1-2; 8 bases match TRBD1. Sequenced material: peripheral blood mononuclear cells (PBMCs), taken when the disease was refractory, from a patient treated with antithyroid drugs. The clonotype was recovered from a woman in her thirties or forties with Graves disease. The CDR3 region has the DNA TGTGCCAGCAGGGACCGGGACAGGCCGAACAACTATGGCTACACCTTC. It codes for CASRDRDRPNNYGYTF.